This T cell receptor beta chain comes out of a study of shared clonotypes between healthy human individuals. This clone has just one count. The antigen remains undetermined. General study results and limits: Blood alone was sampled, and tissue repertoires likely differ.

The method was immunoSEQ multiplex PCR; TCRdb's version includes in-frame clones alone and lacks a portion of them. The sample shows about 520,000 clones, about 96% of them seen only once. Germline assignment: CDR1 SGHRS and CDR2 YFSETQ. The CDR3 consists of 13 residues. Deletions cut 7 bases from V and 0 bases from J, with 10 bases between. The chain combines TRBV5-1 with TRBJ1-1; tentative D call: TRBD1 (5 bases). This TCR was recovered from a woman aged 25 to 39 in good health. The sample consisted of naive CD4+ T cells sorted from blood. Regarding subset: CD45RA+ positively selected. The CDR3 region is CASSRQLNTEAFF. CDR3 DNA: TGCGCCAGCTCTCGACAGTTGAACACTGAAGCTTTCTTT.